This T cell receptor beta chain was profiled in a study of OX40 agonist ivuxolimab in advanced cancers. Study context: It was permissible to have had prior anti-PD-1, anti-PD-L1 or anti-CTLA-4 therapy, and around 40% had some.

The CDR3 has 13 amino acids. Trimming took off 3 bases at V and 3 bases at J, with 8 bases between the two ends. Germline V gene lookup returns CDR1 SEHNR and CDR2 FQNEAQ (reference sequence). Some clones are missing from TCRdb's copy, which holds only in-frame ones; the method was immunoSEQ multiplex PCR. The data hold some 140,000 clones, with about nine tenths observed a single time. This TCR was recovered from an adult with an advanced solid tumor such as melanoma, head and neck, liver or kidney cancer. This sequence joins TRBV7-9 and TRBJ1-1; perhaps TRBD1 as D (5 bases). The sample in question was CD4+ or CD8+ T cells sorted from blood, obtained in a trial of the OX40 agonist ivuxolimab. The CDR3 reads CASSFGGDTEAFF. DNA for the CDR3: TGTGCCAGCAGCTTCGGAGGGGACACTGAAGCTTTCTTT.